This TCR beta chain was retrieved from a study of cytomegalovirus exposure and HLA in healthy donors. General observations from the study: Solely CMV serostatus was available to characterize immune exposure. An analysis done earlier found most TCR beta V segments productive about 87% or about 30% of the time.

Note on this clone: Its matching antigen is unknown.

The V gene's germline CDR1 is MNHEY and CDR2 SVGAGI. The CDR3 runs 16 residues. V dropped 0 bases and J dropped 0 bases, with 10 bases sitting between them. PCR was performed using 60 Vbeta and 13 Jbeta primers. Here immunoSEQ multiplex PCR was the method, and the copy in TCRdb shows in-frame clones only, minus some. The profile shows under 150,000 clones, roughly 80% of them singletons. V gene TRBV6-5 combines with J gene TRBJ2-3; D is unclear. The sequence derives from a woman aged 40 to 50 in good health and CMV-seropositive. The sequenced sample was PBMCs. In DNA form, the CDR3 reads TGTGCCAGCAGTTACTCGAGGCTTCCTAGCACAGATACGCAGTATTTT. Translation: CASSYSRLPSTDTQYF.